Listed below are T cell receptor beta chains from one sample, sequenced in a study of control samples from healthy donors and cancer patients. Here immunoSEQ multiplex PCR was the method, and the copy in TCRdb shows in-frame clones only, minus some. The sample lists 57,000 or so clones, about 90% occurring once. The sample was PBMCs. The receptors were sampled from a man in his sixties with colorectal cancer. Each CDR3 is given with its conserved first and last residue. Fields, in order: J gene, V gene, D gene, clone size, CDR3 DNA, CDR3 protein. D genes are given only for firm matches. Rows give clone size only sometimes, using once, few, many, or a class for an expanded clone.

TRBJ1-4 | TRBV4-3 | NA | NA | TGCGCCAGCAGCCAAGATCAGAGCAGGGTAGAAAAACTGTTTTTT | CASSQDQSRVEKLFF
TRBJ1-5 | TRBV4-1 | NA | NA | TGCGCCAGCAGCCAATTCGGAGGTTCCAATCAGCCCCAGCATTTT | CASSQFGGSNQPQHF
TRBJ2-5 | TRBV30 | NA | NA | TGTGCCTGGAGTATAGGAGGGGTGAGGCAAGAGACCCAGTACTTC | CAWSIGGVRQETQYF
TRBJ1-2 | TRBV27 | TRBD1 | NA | TGTGCCAGCAGTTACTCCCGGACAGGGGGGATAGGCTACACCTTC | CASSYSRTGGIGYTF
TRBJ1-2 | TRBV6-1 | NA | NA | TGTGCCAGCAGTGAAACGGCCAGGGCTGGTGGCTACACCTTC | CASSETARAGGYTF
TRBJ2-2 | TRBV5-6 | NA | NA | TGTGCCAGCAGCTTAAAACGGAGAACCGGGGAGCCGTTTTTT | CASSLKRRTGEPFF
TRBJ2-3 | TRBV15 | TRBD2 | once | TGTGCCACCAGCAAGACGCCACTAGCGGGGAGTGCAGATACGCAGTATTTT | CATSKTPLAGSADTQYF
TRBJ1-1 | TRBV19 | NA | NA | TGTGCCAGTACCTCGGGGGGACCGAGAAATGAAGCTTTCTTT | CASTSGGPRNEAFF
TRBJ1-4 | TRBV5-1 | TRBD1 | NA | TGCGCCAGCAGCTCCCCCGGGACAGAGAATGAAAAACTGTTTTTT | CASSSPGTENEKLFF
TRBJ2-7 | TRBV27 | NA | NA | TGTGCCAGCGGCCGGGGCTCCCTCGGCGAGCAGTACTTC | CASGRGSLGEQYF
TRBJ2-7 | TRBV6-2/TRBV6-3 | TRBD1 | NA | TGTGCCAGCAGTTACGCAGGGGGCCACGAGCAGTACTTC | CASSYAGGHEQYF
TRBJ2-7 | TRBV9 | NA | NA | TGTGCCAGCAGCGTAGGGGTGGAGAGAGTTTACGAGCAGTACTTC | CASSVGVERVYEQYF
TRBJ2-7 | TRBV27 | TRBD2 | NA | TGTGCCAGCAGCAACCTAGCGGGGGGATACGAGCAGTACTTC | CASSNLAGGYEQYF
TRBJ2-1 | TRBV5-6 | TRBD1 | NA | TGTGCCAGCTCCATGGGGCCAGGGGGCTCCTACAATGAGCAGTTCTTC | CASSMGPGGSYNEQFF
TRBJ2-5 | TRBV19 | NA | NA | TGTGCCAGTAGTATACAGGGAAGCGGTGAGACCCAGTACTTC | CASSIQGSGETQYF
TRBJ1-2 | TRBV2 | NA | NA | TGTGCCAGCAGGGGGAAGCAGGGAGCTAACTATGGCTACACCTTC | CASRGKQGANYGYTF
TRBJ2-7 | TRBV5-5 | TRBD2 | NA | TGTGCCAGCAGCCGCGGGACTAGCGGGGGGTCTACCTACGAGCAGTACTTC | CASSRGTSGGSTYEQYF
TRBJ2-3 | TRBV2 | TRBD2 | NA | TGTGCCAGCAGTGAACAGCCAAGCGGGGGGAGCACAGATACGCAGTATTTT | CASSEQPSGGSTDTQYF
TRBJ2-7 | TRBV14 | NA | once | TGTGCCAGCAGCCCCCGGACTGGCTCCTACGAGCAGTACTTC | CASSPRTGSYEQYF
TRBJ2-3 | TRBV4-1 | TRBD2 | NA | TGCGCCAGCAGACGTACTAGCGGGGGGGCCGATACGCAGTATTTT | CASRRTSGGADTQYF